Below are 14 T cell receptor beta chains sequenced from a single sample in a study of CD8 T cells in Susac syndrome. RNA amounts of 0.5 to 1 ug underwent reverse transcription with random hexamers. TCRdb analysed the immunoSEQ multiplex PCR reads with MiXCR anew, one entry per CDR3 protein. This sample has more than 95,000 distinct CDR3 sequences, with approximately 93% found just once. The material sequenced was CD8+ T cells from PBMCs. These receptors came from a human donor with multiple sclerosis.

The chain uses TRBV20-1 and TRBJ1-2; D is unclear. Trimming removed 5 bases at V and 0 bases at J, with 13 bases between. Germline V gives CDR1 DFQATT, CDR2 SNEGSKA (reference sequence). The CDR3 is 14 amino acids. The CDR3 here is CSAETLGTNYGYTF. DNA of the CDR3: TGCAGTGCTGAAACCCTCGGGACTAACTATGGCTACACCTTC.

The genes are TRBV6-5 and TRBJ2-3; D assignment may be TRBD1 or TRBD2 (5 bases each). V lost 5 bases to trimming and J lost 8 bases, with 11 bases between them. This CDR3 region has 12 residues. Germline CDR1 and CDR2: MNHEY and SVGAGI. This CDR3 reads CASSPGAGTQYF. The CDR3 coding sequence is TGTGCCAGCAGTCCCGGGGCCGGTACGCAGTATTTT.

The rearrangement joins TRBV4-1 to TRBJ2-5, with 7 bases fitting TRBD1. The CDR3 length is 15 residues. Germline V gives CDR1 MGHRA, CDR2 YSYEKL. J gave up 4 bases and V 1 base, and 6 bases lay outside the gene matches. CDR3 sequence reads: CASSQGQGSGETQYF. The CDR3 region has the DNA TGCGCCAGCAGCCAAGGACAGGGTTCGGGAGAGACCCAGTACTTC.

The DNA of the CDR3 is TGCAGTGCTAGAGGACTAGACGTCAATGAGCAGTTCTTC. The encoded protein is CSARGLDVNEQFF. This sequence joins TRBV20-1 and TRBJ2-1, with D tentatively TRBD2 (6 bases). Germline V gene lookup returns CDR1 DFQATT and CDR2 SNEGSKA (reference sequence). The CDR3 is 13 residues long. The V gene lost 1 base and the J gene lost 6 bases, with 10 bases spanning the gap.

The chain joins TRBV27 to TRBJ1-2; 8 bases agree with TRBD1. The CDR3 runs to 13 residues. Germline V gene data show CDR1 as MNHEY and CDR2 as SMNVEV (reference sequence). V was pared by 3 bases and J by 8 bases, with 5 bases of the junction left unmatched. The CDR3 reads CASSFSGGAGYTF. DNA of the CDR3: TGTGCCAGCAGTTTTTCAGGGGGCGCCGGCTACACCTTC.

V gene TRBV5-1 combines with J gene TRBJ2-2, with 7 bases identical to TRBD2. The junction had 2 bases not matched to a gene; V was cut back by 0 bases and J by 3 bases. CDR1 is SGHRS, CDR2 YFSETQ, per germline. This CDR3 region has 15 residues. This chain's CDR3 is CASSLAGLHTGELFF. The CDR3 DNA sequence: TGCGCCAGCAGCTTGGCGGGACTACACACCGGGGAGCTGTTTTTT. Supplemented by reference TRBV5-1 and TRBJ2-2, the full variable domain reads KAGVTQTPRYLIKTRGQQVTLSCSPISGHRSVSWYQQTPGQGLQFLFEYFSETQRNKGNFPGRFSGRQFSNSRSEMNVSTLELGDSALYLCASSLAGLHTGELFFGEGSRLTVL.

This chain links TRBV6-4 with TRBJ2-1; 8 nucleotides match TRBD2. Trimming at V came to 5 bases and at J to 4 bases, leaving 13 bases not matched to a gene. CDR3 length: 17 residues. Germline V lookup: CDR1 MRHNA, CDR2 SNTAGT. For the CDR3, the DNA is TGTGCCAGCAGTCACACCCCGGGGGGGCCTGGGTACAATGAGCAGTTCTTC. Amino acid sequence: CASSHTPGGPGYNEQFF.

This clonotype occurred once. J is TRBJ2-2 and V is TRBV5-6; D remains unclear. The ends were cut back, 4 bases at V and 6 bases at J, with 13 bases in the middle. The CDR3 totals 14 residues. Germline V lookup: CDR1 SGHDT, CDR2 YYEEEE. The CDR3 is CASSPSPSAGELFF. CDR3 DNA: TGTGCCAGCAGCCCGTCGCCCAGCGCCGGGGAGCTGTTTTTT.

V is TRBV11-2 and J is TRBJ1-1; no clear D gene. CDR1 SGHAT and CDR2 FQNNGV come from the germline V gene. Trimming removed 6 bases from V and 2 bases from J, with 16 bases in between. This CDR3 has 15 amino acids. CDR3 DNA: TGTGCCAGCAGTCGAAAGGGATCGGGAAACACTGAAGCTTTCTTT. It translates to CASSRKGSGNTEAFF.

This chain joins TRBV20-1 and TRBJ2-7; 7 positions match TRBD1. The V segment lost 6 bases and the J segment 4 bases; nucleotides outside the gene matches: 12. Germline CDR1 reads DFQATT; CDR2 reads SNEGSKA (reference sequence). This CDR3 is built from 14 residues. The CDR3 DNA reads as TGCAGTGCGGGGGTAGACAGGGAGATTTACGAGCAGTACTTC. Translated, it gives CSAGVDREIYEQYF.

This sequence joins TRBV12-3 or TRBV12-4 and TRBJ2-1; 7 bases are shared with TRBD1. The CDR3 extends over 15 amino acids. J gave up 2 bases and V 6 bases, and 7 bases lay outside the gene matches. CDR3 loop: CASRADRAPYNEQFF. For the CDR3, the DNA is TGTGCCAGCAGGGCCGACAGGGCCCCCTACAATGAGCAGTTCTTC.

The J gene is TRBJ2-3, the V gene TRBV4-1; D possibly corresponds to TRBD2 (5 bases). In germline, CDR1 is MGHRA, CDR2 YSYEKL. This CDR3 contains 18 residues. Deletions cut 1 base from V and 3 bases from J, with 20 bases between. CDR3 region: CASSQGGVNGVDTDTQYF. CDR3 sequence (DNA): TGCGCCAGCAGCCAAGGGGGAGTAAACGGGGTAGATACAGATACGCAGTATTTT.

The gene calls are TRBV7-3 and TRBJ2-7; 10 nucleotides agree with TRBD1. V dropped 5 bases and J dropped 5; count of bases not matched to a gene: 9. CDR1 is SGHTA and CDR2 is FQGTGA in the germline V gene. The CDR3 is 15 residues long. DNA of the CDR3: TGTGCCAGCAGCCCAGGGGGCGGGACAGGGGACGAGCAGTACTTC. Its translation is CASSPGGGTGDEQYF. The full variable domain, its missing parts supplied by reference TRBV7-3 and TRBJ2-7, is GAGVSQTPSNKVTEKGKYVELRCDPISGHTALYWYRQSLGQGPEFLIYFQGTGAADDSGLPNDRFFAVRPEGSVSTLKIQRTERGDSAVYLCASSPGGGTGDEQYFGPGTRLTVT.

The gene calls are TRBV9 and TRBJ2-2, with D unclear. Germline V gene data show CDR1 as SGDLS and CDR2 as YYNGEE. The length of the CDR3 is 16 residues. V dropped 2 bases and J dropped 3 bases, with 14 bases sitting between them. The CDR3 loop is CASSVRKSGDTGELFF. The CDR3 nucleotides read TGTGCCAGCAGCGTTCGTAAGTCTGGGGACACCGGGGAGCTGTTTTTT.